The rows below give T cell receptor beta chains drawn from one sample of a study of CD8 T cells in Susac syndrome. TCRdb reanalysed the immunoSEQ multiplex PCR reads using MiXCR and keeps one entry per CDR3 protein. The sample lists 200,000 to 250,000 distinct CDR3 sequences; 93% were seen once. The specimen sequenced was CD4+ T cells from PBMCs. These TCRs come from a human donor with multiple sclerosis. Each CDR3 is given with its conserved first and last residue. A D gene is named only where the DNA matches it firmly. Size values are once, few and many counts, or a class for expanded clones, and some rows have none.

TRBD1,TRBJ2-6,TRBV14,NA,CASSQVGTGRPGANVLTF,TGTGCCAGCAGCCAAGTAGGGACAGGGAGGCCTGGGGCCAACGTCCTGACTTTC
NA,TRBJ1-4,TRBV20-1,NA,CSAGRTNEKLFF,TGCAGTGCCGGACGGACTAATGAAAAACTGTTTTTT
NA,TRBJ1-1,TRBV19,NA,CASGGIQGEAFF,TGTGCCAGTGGAGGGATACAGGGTGAAGCTTTCTTT
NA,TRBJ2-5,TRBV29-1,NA,CSVEGQAKMETQYF,TGCAGCGTTGAAGGACAGGCCAAGATGGAGACCCAGTACTTC
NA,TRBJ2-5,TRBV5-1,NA,CASSTGSLETQYF,TGCGCCAGCAGCACTGGGAGCTTGGAGACCCAGTACTTC
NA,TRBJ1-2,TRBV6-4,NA,CASRGIYGYTF,TGTGCCAGCAGGGGTATCTATGGCTACACCTTC
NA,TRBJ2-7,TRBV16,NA,CASSQSREFRYF,TGTGCCAGCAGCCAATCTCGAGAATTCCGGTACTTC
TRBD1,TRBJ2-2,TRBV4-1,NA,CASSQDAAGGDGELFF,TGCGCCAGCAGCCAAGATGCGGCAGGGGGCGACGGGGAGCTGTTTTTT
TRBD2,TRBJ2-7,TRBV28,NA,CASRPRGAYEQYF,TGTGCCAGCAGGCCACGGGGGGCCTACGAGCAGTACTTC
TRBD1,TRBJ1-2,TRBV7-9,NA,CASSQAGQGSGYTF,TGTGCCAGCAGCCAGGCGGGACAGGGGAGTGGCTACACCTTC
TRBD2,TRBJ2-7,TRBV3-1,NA,CASRQTSGYEQYF,TGTGCCAGCAGGCAGACTAGCGGGTACGAGCAGTACTTC
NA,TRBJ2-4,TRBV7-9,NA,CASSLGGNIQYF,TGTGCCAGCAGCTTAGGGGGAAACATTCAGTACTTC
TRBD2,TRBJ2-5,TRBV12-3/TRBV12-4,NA,CASSLGSGRGQETQYF,TGTGCCAGCAGTTTAGGTAGCGGGAGAGGACAAGAGACCCAGTACTTC
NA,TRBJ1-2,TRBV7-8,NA,CASSPGLAVNYGYTF,TGTGCCAGCAGCCCCGGACTGGCAGTTAACTATGGCTACACCTTC
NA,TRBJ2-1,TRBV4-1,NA,CASSQGGGLLPLSEQFF,TGCGCCAGCAGCCAAGGAGGGGGACTACTCCCCTTAAGTGAGCAGTTCTTC
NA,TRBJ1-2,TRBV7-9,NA,CASSKGPGGNYGYTF,TGTGCCAGCAGCAAAGGTCCCGGAGGAAACTATGGCTACACCTTC
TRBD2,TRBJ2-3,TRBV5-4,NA,CASSHLAGALPRETQYF,TGTGCCAGCAGCCACCTAGCGGGGGCCCTCCCCAGGGAGACGCAGTATTTT
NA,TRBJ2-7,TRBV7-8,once,CASSPGGTGLNEQYF,TGTGCCAGCAGCCCGGGGGGGACAGGTCTCAACGAGCAGTACTTC
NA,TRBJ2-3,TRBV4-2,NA,CASSPSGAAEADTQYF,TGTGCCAGCAGCCCCTCCGGGGCGGCTGAGGCAGATACGCAGTATTTT
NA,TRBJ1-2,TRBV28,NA,CAITPGGNAYGYTF,TGTGCCATCACCCCCGGAGGGAATGCCTATGGCTACACCTTC
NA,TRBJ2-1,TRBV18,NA,CASSPNGEEQFF,TGTGCCAGCTCACCAAACGGGGAAGAGCAGTTCTTC
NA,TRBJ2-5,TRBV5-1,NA,CASSHVGYETQYF,TGCGCCAGCAGCCATGTAGGGTACGAGACCCAGTACTTC
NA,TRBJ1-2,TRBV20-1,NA,CSAPTGSYGYTF,TGCAGTGCTCCAACCGGATCCTATGGCTACACCTTC
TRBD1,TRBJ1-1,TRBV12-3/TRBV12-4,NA,CASSLQGQGEAFF,TGTGCCAGCAGTTTACAGGGACAGGGCGAGGCTTTCTTT
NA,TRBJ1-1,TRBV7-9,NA,CASSLGPIREAFF,TGTGCCAGCAGCCTCGGGCCGATCCGAGAAGCTTTCTTT
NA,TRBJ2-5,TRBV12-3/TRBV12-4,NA,CASSPRRVQETQYF,TGTGCCAGCTCACCCAGGAGGGTCCAAGAGACCCAGTACTTC
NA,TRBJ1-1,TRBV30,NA,CAWSLNRVTEAFF,TGTGCCTGGAGTCTCAACAGGGTCACTGAAGCTTTCTTT
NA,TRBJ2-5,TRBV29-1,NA,CSVASASQETQYF,TGCAGCGTTGCATCGGCCAGCCAAGAGACCCAGTACTTC
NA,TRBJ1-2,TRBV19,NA,CASSTFLWGGADYGYTF,TGTGCCAGTAGTACCTTCCTATGGGGGGGCGCCGACTATGGCTACACCTTC
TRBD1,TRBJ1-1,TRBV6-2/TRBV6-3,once,CASSYSTRQGGITEAFF,TGTGCCAGCAGTTACTCCACCCGACAGGGCGGGATCACTGAAGCTTTCTTT
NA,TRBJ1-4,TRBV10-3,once,CAISESRDSEKLFF,TGTGCCATCAGTGAGTCGAGAGACTCTGAAAAACTGTTTTTT
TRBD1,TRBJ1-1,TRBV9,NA,CASSVARGRDTEAFF,TGTGCCAGCAGCGTGGCCAGGGGGCGTGACACTGAAGCTTTCTTT
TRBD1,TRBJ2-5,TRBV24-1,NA,CATSDLKGSGQGAEETQYF,TGTGCCACCAGTGATTTAAAAGGGTCTGGACAGGGGGCGGAAGAGACCCAGTACTTC
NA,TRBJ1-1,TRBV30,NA,CAWSPPRSWKNTEAFF,TGTGCCTGGAGTCCGCCCAGGAGTTGGAAGAACACTGAAGCTTTCTTT
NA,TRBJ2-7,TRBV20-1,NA,CSARDRVVEQYF,TGCAGTGCTAGAGACAGGGTCGTAGAGCAGTACTTC
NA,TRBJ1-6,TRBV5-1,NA,CASRQINSPLHF,TGCGCCAGCAGACAGATTAATTCACCCCTCCACTTT
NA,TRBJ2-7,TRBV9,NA,CASSVEDLPSYEQYF,TGTGCCAGCAGCGTAGAGGATCTCCCCTCCTACGAGCAGTACTTC
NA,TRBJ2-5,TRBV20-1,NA,CSARDRGLTQYF,TGCAGTGCTAGAGATCGGGGTCTGACCCAGTACTTC
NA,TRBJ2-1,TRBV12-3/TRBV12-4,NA,CASLKGNEQFF,TGTGCCAGCCTTAAGGGGAATGAGCAGTTCTTC
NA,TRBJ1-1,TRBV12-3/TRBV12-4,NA,CASSPGFRDTEAFF,TGTGCCAGCAGCCCGGGGTTCCGGGACACTGAAGCTTTCTTT
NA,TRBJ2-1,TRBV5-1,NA,CASSLLSRGPNEQFF,TGCGCCAGCAGCTTGCTGAGCCGGGGTCCCAATGAGCAGTTCTTC
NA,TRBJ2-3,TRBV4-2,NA,CASSQGAGLTDTQYF,TGTGCCAGCAGCCAAGGGGCGGGACTCACAGATACGCAGTATTTT
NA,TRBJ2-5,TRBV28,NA,CAVTPRGETQYF,TGTGCCGTCACCCCCCGGGGAGAGACCCAGTACTTC
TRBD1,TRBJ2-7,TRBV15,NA,CATSRPLPGQGSSEQYF,TGTGCCACCAGCAGACCCCTACCGGGACAGGGATCGAGCGAGCAGTACTTC
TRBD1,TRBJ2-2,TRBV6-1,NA,CASSGRTGGTGELFF,TGTGCCAGCAGCGGTAGGACAGGGGGCACCGGGGAGCTGTTTTTT
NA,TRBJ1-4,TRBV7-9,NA,CASSHQQSYYEKLFF,TGTGCCAGCAGCCACCAACAGTCCTACTATGAAAAACTGTTTTTT
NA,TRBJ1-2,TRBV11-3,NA,CASSRDGGLTGGYTF,TGTGCCAGCAGCCGGGACGGTGGTCTAACTGGTGGCTACACCTTC
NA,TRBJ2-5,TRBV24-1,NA,CATSDGNLQETQYF,TGTGCCACCAGTGACGGGAACCTCCAAGAGACCCAGTACTTC
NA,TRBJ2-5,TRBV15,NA,CATSGNWRETQYF,TGTGCCACCAGCGGAAATTGGCGGGAGACCCAGTACTTC
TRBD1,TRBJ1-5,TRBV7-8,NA,CASTTDRLNNQPQHF,TGTGCCAGCACCACGGACAGGCTGAACAATCAGCCCCAGCATTTT
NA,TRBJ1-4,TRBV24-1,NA,CATSDVQAGNEKLFF,TGTGCCACCAGTGATGTCCAGGCGGGTAATGAAAAACTGTTTTTT
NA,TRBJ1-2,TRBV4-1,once,CASSRRGEGDGYTF,TGCGCCAGCAGCCGCCGGGGGGAGGGGGACGGCTACACCTTC
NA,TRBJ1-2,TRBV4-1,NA,CASSLRYPGTDYTF,TGCGCCAGCAGCCTTCGATATCCGGGGACGGACTACACCTTC